This T cell receptor beta chain was sequenced in a study of cytomegalovirus exposure and HLA in healthy donors. Repertoires were generated with immunoSEQ multiplex PCR, while TCRdb's copy carries only in-frame clones and drops some. The sample consists of 110,000 or so clones, more than 90% of them appearing once. The sequenced sample consisted of PBMCs. This sequence was found in a woman younger than 35 in good health and CMV-seronegative.

The CDR3 sequence is CASRMSGANTGELFF. The CDR3 DNA reads TGTGCCAGCCGTATGAGCGGCGCGAACACCGGGGAGCTGTTTTTT. The V call is TRBV19, the J call TRBJ2-2; the D gene is possibly TRBD2 (5 bases). Trimming removed 9 bases from V and 0 bases from J, with 14 bases in between. CDR1 LNHDA and CDR2 SQIVND come from the germline V gene (reference sequence). CDR3 length equals 15 residues.